What follows are 9 T cell receptor beta chains derived from one specimen sequenced in a study of blood T cell repertoires in COVID-19. Here immunoSEQ multiplex PCR was the method, and the copy in TCRdb shows in-frame clones only, minus some. The top ten hold about 8% of the sample, which has 150,000 to 200,000 clones, 84% seen once. The sequenced sample was PBMCs or T cells enriched from blood (not recorded which). Receptor source: a woman between 45 and 65 years old who had recovered from COVID-19.

The chain joins TRBV11-2 to TRBJ1-2; no definite D call. There are 13 residues in the CDR3. Germline-derived CDR1 and CDR2 are SGHAT and FQNNGV. The V gene lost 5 bases and the J gene lost 4 bases, with 11 bases spanning the gap. The CDR3 nucleotides are TGTGCCAGCAGCCCAGACTGGTTCTATGGCTACACCTTC. As protein: CASSPDWFYGYTF.

The chain links TRBV18 to TRBJ1-5, with D possibly TRBD1 on 5 matching bases. Germline-derived CDR1 and CDR2 are KGHSH and LQKENI. Trimming took off 2 bases at V and 3 bases at J, with 14 bases between the two ends. The CDR3 loop spans 16 amino acids. The CDR3 loop is CASSPWGGMANQPQHF. CDR3 coding DNA: TGTGCCAGCTCACCATGGGGGGGAATGGCCAATCAGCCCCAGCATTTT. The entire variable domain, with the rest obtained from reference TRBV18 and TRBJ1-5, is as follows: NAGVMQNPRHLVRRRGQEARLRCSPMKGHSHVYWYRQLPEEGLKFMVYLQKENIIDESGMPKERFSAEFPKEGPSILRIQQVVRGDSAAYFCASSPWGGMANQPQHFGDGTRLSIL.

The J gene is TRBJ1-1, the V gene TRBV18, with D possibly matching TRBD1 (5 bases). In germline, CDR1 is KGHSH, CDR2 LQKENI. The CDR3 length is 18 residues. Trimming removed 6 bases from V and 0 bases from J, with 23 bases in between. For the CDR3, the DNA is TGTGCCAGCTCTCCCATCTCAAGGGGCCAGGGAATGAACACTGAAGCTTTCTTT. It codes for CASSPISRGQGMNTEAFF.

V usage is TRBV7-6 and J usage is TRBJ2-2; D not certain. This CDR3 has 15 amino acids. The germline V and J ends were trimmed by 0 bases and 4 bases, with 9 bases remaining between them. Germline V CDR1 and CDR2: SGHVS, FNYEAQ. The CDR3: CASSLARLVTGELFF. The CDR3 nucleotides are TGTGCCAGCAGCTTAGCGCGTCTAGTCACCGGGGAGCTGTTTTTT.

J is TRBJ2-1 and V is TRBV4-2; 9 positions match TRBD1. CDR1 and CDR2 from the germline V gene are LGHNA and YNFKEQ. The CDR3 is made up of 15 amino acids. The ends lost 3 bases at V and 6 bases at J; junction bases unmatched: 6. CDR3 residues: CASSQGDRDRNEQFF. In DNA, the CDR3 is TGTGCCAGCAGCCAGGGGGACAGGGATCGCAATGAGCAGTTCTTC.

The chain recombines TRBV19 with TRBJ1-5; the D gene is possibly TRBD1 (5 bases). V gave up 3 bases and J gave up 4 bases, with 13 bases separating them. The CDR3 spans 15 residues. CDR1 LNHDA and CDR2 SQIVND come from the germline V gene (reference sequence). The CDR3 region has the DNA TGTGCCAGTAGTATGTCGGGCAGGGAAAATCAGCCCCAGCATTTT. Translation gives CASSMSGRENQPQHF.

This clone was picked up one time. This chain joins TRBV5-1 and TRBJ2-2; maybe TRBD1 (5 bases). V dropped 2 bases and J dropped 4 bases, with 9 bases sitting between them. Per the germline V gene, CDR1 is SGHRS and CDR2 is YFSETQ. This CDR3 has 14 residues. CDR3 region: CASSLRGGTGELFF. Written as DNA, the CDR3 is TGCGCCAGCAGCTTAAGGGGTGGCACCGGGGAGCTGTTTTTT.

The rearrangement joins TRBV9 to TRBJ1-2; weak D call: TRBD1 (5 bases). V gave up 7 bases and J gave up 6 bases, with 13 bases separating them. The length of the CDR3 is 12 residues. Germline CDR1 and CDR2: SGDLS and YYNGEE. This chain's CDR3 is CASEDVRDGYTF. Here the CDR3 DNA reads TGTGCCAGCGAAGACGTCAGGGATGGCTACACCTTC.

This clone was found a few times. The CDR3 region is CASSFRTGGDSPLHF. In nucleotides, the CDR3 is TGTGCCAGCAGCTTCCGGACAGGGGGCGACTCACCCCTCCACTTT. The gene calls are TRBV7-2 and TRBJ1-6; the match to TRBD1 covers 11 bases. The germline V gene encodes CDR1 SGHTA and CDR2 FQGNSA. This CDR3 contains 15 residues. With V trimmed by 3 bases and J by 10 bases, 5 bases remained unmatched.